This T cell receptor beta chain emerged from a study of regulatory T cells in long-lasting Graves disease. Study outcomes and limitations: TRBV28, TRBJ1-2 and TRBJ2-5 emerged as the favored segments in persistent disease.

Looked up from germline, CDR1 is DFQATT and CDR2 is SNEGSKA (reference sequence). There are 14 residues in the CDR3. Details on this clonotype: Its antigen is currently unknown.

Time point indicated: persistent/refractory GD, antithyroid drugs over 5 years with positive TRAb. PBMCs were the source of the RNA used for TCR sequencing. Arm-PCR of CDR3 regions and iRepertoire HTBI primers were the basis on which TCR beta libraries were built. TCRdb ran MiXCR on the multiplex PCR reads and lists one entry per CDR3 protein. The table lists a few hundred thousand distinct CDR3 sequences, over 20% of them singletons. The clonotype originates from a female donor with Graves disease. The chain combines TRBV20-1 with TRBJ2-7; 10 positions agree with TRBD2. The input for sequencing was peripheral blood mononuclear cells (PBMCs), taken when the disease was refractory, from a patient treated with antithyroid drugs. CDR3 amino acids: CRALGTSVSYEQYF. The CDR3, as DNA: TGCAGGGCCCTCGGGACTAGCGTCTCCTACGAGCAGTACTTC.